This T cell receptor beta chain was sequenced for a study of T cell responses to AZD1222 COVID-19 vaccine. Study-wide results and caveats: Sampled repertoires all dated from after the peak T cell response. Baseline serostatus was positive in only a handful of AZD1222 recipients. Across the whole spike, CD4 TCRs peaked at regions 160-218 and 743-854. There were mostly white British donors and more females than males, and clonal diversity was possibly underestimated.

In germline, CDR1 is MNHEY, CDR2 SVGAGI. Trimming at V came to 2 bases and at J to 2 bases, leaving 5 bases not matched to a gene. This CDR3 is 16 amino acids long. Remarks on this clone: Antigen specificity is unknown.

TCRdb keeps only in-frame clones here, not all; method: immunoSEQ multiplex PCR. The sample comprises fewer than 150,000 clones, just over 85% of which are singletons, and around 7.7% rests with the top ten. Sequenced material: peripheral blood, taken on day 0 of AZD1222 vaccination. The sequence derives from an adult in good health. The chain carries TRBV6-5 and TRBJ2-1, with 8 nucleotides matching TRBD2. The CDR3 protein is CASSYRGGFTYNEQFF. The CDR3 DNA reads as TGTGCCAGCAGTTACCGGGGGGGTTTTACCTACAATGAGCAGTTCTTC.